The TCR beta chain under discussion was sequenced for a study of blood T cell repertoires in COVID-19. Whole-study context: Sites in the United States, Italy and Spain provided acute and convalescent COVID-19 samples. T cells, B-cell-depleted T cells, or PBMCs provided the cDNA or gDNA that served as material.

Only in-frame clones appear in the TCRdb table, and some are missing; sequencing was by immunoSEQ multiplex PCR. Here the sample spans roughly 250,000 clones, 80% to 90% being singletons. Trimming cost V 3 bases and J 4 bases, with 15 bases left between them. The CDR3 is 15 amino acids. Germline V gene data show CDR1 as LNHNV and CDR2 as YYDKDF (reference sequence). This chain joins TRBV15 and TRBJ1-2, with D possibly TRBD1 on 6 matching bases. This TCR was sampled from a woman aged 30 to 39 who had recovered from COVID-19. Source material: PBMCs or T cells enriched from blood (not recorded which). In DNA form, the CDR3 reads TGTGCCACCAGCAGCACACAACAGGGTCTCTATGGCTACACCTTC. It encodes CATSSTQQGLYGYTF.